These T cell receptor beta chains were read from a single sample in a study of cytomegalovirus exposure and HLA in healthy donors. Produced via immunoSEQ multiplex PCR; TCRdb's table is partial and in-frame only. The data hold a few hundred thousand clones, with under 90% observed a single time. Sequenced: PBMCs. The receptors come from a girl aged 2-10 years in good health and CMV-seronegative. Both conserved end residues are part of each CDR3. Fields, in order: D gene, J gene, V gene, clone size, CDR3 protein, CDR3 DNA. The D gene is left open where the match is weak. Part of the rows lack a size; the others show once, few, many or a class for expanded clones.

TRBD1,TRBJ2-7,TRBV5-8,once,CASSLGTGGYEQYF,TGTGCCAGCAGCTTGGGGACAGGCGGATACGAGCAGTACTTC
NA,TRBJ2-1,TRBV7-9,NA,CASSSGYNEQFF,TGTGCCAGCAGCTCAGGGTACAATGAGCAGTTCTTC
NA,TRBJ1-3,TRBV19,NA,CASEQGDSGNTIYF,TGTGCCAGCGAACAGGGCGACTCTGGAAACACCATATATTTT
TRBD1,TRBJ1-2,TRBV19,NA,CAIEGGSYGYTF,TGTGCCATAGAAGGGGGCAGCTATGGCTACACCTTC
TRBD1,TRBJ1-2,TRBV7-9,NA,CATLRGRGNGYTF,TGTGCCACCCTTAGGGGGCGCGGAAATGGCTACACCTTC
NA,TRBJ1-3,TRBV28,few,CASSLEIDSGNTIYF,TGTGCCAGCAGTTTGGAGATAGACTCTGGAAACACCATATATTTT
NA,TRBJ2-7,TRBV6-5,NA,CASSYGQGRSYEQYF,TGTGCCAGCAGTTACGGCCAGGGTCGCTCCTACGAGCAGTACTTC
TRBD1,TRBJ1-5,TRBV27,few,CASSPGQGVGQPQHF,TGTGCCAGCAGTCCTGGACAGGGAGTCGGTCAGCCCCAGCATTTT
TRBD2,TRBJ2-1,TRBV5-1,NA,CASSRSGSPQFF,TGCGCCAGCAGCCGGAGCGGGAGTCCGCAGTTCTTC
NA,TRBJ2-2,TRBV1,NA,CTSSQRLRTHGELFF,TGCACCAGCAGCCAAAGACTCCGAACCCACGGGGAGCTGTTTTTT
NA,TRBJ1-6,TRBV6-5,NA,CASSYSFVGVDSPLHF,TGTGCCAGCAGTTACTCGTTTGTAGGGGTGGATTCACCCCTCCACTTT
NA,TRBJ1-1,TRBV6-1,NA,CASSTGNTEAFF,TGTGCCAGCAGCACAGGGAACACTGAAGCTTTCTTT
NA,TRBJ1-6,TRBV18,few,CASSPTTPSGSYNSPLHF,TGTGCCAGCTCACCTACCACACCCTCAGGCTCCTATAATTCACCCCTCCACTTT
NA,TRBJ2-7,TRBV19,once,CASSIRGPSYEQYF,TGTGCCAGTAGTATCAGGGGTCCCTCCTACGAGCAGTACTTC
NA,TRBJ1-2,TRBV2,NA,CASRTWVYGYTF,TGTGCCAGCAGGACTTGGGTCTATGGCTACACCTTC